Following are 3 T cell receptor beta chains from one sample sequenced in a study of CD8 T cells in ankylosing spondylitis. Study-level results: Ankylosing spondylitis blood appeared to be characterized by a TCR beta motif of roughly eight highly homologous variants.

Their target antigens are unknown. TCRdb re-derived calls from the 5' RACE reads in MiXCR, one entry per CDR3 protein. The sample has approximately 540,000 distinct CDR3 sequences, approximately 12% seen once; the top ten hold approximately 7%. The material sequenced was blood, either unsorted or a sorted T cell fraction (not recorded which). All receptors derive from a male donor with ankylosing spondylitis.

In its sample, this clonotype was seen a few times. The V call is TRBV28, the J call TRBJ1-6; TRBD1 matches 7 bases. In germline, CDR1 is MDHEN, CDR2 SYDVKM. The CDR3 contains 15 residues. With 6 bases clipped from V and 7 bases from J, the junction kept 9 bases outside the gene matches. The CDR3 here is CASRRDSSWNSPLHF. As DNA, the CDR3 is TGTGCCAGCAGAAGGGACAGCTCCTGGAATTCACCCCTCCACTTT.

The chain employs TRBV4-2 and TRBJ1-2; the D gene is possibly TRBD1 (5 bases). The V gene's germline CDR1 is LGHNA and CDR2 YNFKEQ. The CDR3 is made up of 13 amino acids. Trimming shortened V by 6 bases and J by 5 bases, and 13 bases separated the two germline ends. CDR3 nucleotides: TGTGCCAGCAGTGACAGAGAACTTTATGGCTACACCTTC. Translation: CASSDRELYGYTF.

The V call is TRBV10-3, the J call TRBJ2-1; the match to TRBD1 covers 8 bases. Germline V gives CDR1 ENHRY, CDR2 SYGVKD. CDR3 length equals 16 residues. V lost 1 base, J lost 6 bases, and 8 bases stayed unmatched. The CDR3 region has the DNA TGTGCCATCAGTGAGTGGTCCGGGACAGGAGCCAATGAGCAGTTCTTC. The encoded protein is CAISEWSGTGANEQFF.